This TCR beta chain was captured in a study of cytomegalovirus exposure and HLA in healthy donors. Study-wide background: Of all 400 or so donors who were genotyped, about 80% belonged to the Caucasian-associated ancestry cluster.

Overall study findings and caveats: In presence/absence analyses, roughly uniform sequencing depth across donors was assumed. According to an earlier analysis, most TCR beta V segments yielded productive rearrangements about 87% or about 30% of the time. Prediction of most subjects' HLA-A and HLA-B alleles by TCR beta sequences was reportedly accurate.

Germline-derived CDR1 and CDR2 are SNHLY and FYNNEI. The CDR3 consists of 15 residues. V was shortened by 6 bases and J by 5 bases, with 19 bases between the two germline ends. Primers: 60 Vbeta forward and 13 Jbeta reverse. Repertoires were generated with immunoSEQ multiplex PCR, while TCRdb's copy carries only in-frame clones and drops some. The sample yields about 140,000 clones, about 82% seen once. Worth noting for this clone: Its antigen is still unknown.

The chain couples TRBV2 to TRBJ2-5; D is possibly TRBD1 (6 bases). The clonotype was recovered from a man aged 25 to 40 in good health. Sample: PBMCs. The CDR3 spells CASRGGGRGRETQYF. CDR3 nucleotide sequence: TGTGCCAGCAGAGGCGGCGGCAGGGGAAGGGAGACCCAGTACTTC.